The 9 T cell receptor beta chains reported below all come from one sample, sequenced in a study of T cell responses to AZD1222 COVID-19 vaccine. Measured with immunoSEQ multiplex PCR; TCRdb has only the in-frame clones, and not every one. The sample records about 200,000 clones, about 94% being singletons. The specimen comprised peripheral blood, sampled 28 days after the second dose of the MenACWY control vaccine. The receptor source for this set is an adult who received the MenACWY meningococcal vaccine as a control.

This chain links TRBV28 with TRBJ2-1; TRBD2 matches 10 bases. V was clipped by 7 bases and J by 7 bases; unmatched bases: 13. This CDR3 contains 16 residues. Germline CDR1 is MDHEN and CDR2 is SYDVKM. CDR3 DNA sequence: TGTGCCAGCACCCCCCTAAGCGGGAGGGCGGGTAATGAGCAGTTCTTC. Encoded protein: CASTPLSGRAGNEQFF. Drawing the rest from reference TRBV28 and TRBJ2-1, the complete variable domain is DVKVTQSSRYLVKRTGEKVFLECVQDMDHENMFWYRQDPGLGLRLIYFSYDVKMKEKGDIPEGYSVSREKKERFSLILESASTNQTSMYLCASTPLSGRAGNEQFFGPGTRLTVL.

This chain uses TRBV28 with TRBJ1-1; the D is unclear. Germline CDR1 reads MDHEN; CDR2 reads SYDVKM. The CDR3 is 13 residues long. Trimming shortened V by 11 bases and J by 7 bases, and 20 bases separated the two germline ends. CDR3 loop: CAGSRPTTSEAFF. Written as DNA, the CDR3 is TGTGCCGGCTCCAGGCCAACGACAAGTGAAGCTTTCTTT.

This chain links TRBV10-3 with TRBJ2-3; TRBD2 agrees at 7 bases. V shed 4 bases, J shed 6 bases, and the junction held 13 bases outside the gene matches. The CDR3 is made up of 16 amino acids. Germline V gene lookup returns CDR1 ENHRY and CDR2 SYGVKD. CDR3 loop: CAISGEREQGGDTQYF. The DNA for the CDR3 is TGTGCCATCAGTGGGGAGCGGGAACAAGGCGGCGATACGCAGTATTTT.

The V gene is TRBV6-5, the J gene TRBJ2-3; D might be TRBD1 or TRBD2, each matching 7 bases. The CDR3 runs 12 residues. Trimming left V 6 bases short and J 9 bases short, with 13 bases between. Germline CDR1 and CDR2: MNHEY and SVGAGI. Here the CDR3 reads CASSQGGVTQYF. The CDR3 DNA reads TGTGCCAGCAGCCAGGGGGGGGTCACGCAGTATTTT.

In its sample, this clone was seen a few times. The chain recombines TRBV19 with TRBJ1-4, with D uncertain. The CDR3 is 15 residues long. V was cut by 2 bases and J by 6 bases, with 13 bases left in between. CDR1 and CDR2 (germline): LNHDA, SQIVND (reference sequence). The CDR3 nucleotides read TGTGCCAGTAGTATACGCGGAGGAGGAGATGAAAAACTGTTTTTT. As protein: CASSIRGGGDEKLFF.

The V and J genes are TRBV30 and TRBJ2-7, with D uncertain. Trimming removed 1 base at V and 1 base at J, with 14 bases between. The length of the CDR3 is 15 residues. The germline CDR1 and CDR2 sequences are GTSNPN and SVGIG (reference sequence). CDR3 DNA: TGTGCCTGGAGTGCGCTCCCTTTCGGGTCCTACGAGCAGTACTTC. Its translation is CAWSALPFGSYEQYF.

The J gene is TRBJ2-3, the V gene TRBV30; tentative D call: TRBD2 (5 bases). This CDR3 contains 12 residues. Germline V gene sequence: CDR1 GTSNPN, CDR2 SVGIG (reference sequence). Deletions cut 4 bases from V and 3 bases from J, with 8 bases between. The CDR3 protein is CAWTRTTDTQYF. The CDR3 region has the DNA TGTGCCTGGACTCGGACTACAGATACGCAGTATTTT.

The CDR3 DNA is TGTGCCAGCAGCCAAGGCCCAGGGAACACTGAAGCTTTCTTT. Translating it yields CASSQGPGNTEAFF. The rearrangement uses TRBV4-2 and TRBJ1-1, with no clear D. This CDR3 has 14 residues. The germline CDR1 and CDR2 sequences are LGHNA and YNFKEQ. Deletions cut 1 base from V and 1 base from J, with 7 bases between.

The table lists this clone with a few counts. In DNA, the CDR3 is TGTGCCAGCAGCGGACCAAGACTAGTAACCTACGAGCAGTACTTC. The encoded protein is CASSGPRLVTYEQYF. The V and J genes are TRBV7-2 and TRBJ2-7; TRBD2 might be the D (6 bases). The CDR3 spans 15 residues. Deletions cut 5 bases from V and 2 bases from J, with 16 bases between. Germline CDR1 is SGHTA and CDR2 is FQGNSA.